The 3 T cell receptor beta chains below come from one sample, sequenced in a study of monozygotic twins with inflammatory bowel disease. TCRdb re-called the 5' RACE reads; every CDR3 protein appears as one record, without DNA. This table holds approximately 420,000 distinct CDR3 sequences. Sequenced: blood. These receptors originate from a human donor with ulcerative colitis or Crohn's disease, or a healthy co-twin of an affected twin (not recorded which).

The chain employs TRBV2 and TRBJ2-5. Germline values: CDR1 SNHLY, CDR2 FYNNEI. The CDR3 extends over 12 amino acids. CDR3 protein: CASSVVQETQYF.

The chain's CDR3 is CASSIVLTSGSYEQYF. V is TRBV19 and J is TRBJ2-7; absent DNA, TCRdb's TRBD2 call cannot be checked. The V gene's germline CDR1 is LNHDA and CDR2 SQIVND (reference sequence). The CDR3 is made up of 16 amino acids.

J is TRBJ2-2 and V is TRBV11-2. The CDR3 loop spans 17 amino acids. Germline V gene sequence: CDR1 SGHAT, CDR2 FQNNGV. The CDR3 protein is CASSLEAFGFNTGELFF. The full variable domain, completed using reference TRBV11-2 and TRBJ2-2, is EAGVAQSPRYKIIEKRQSVAFWCNPISGHATLYWYQQILGQGPKLLIQFQNNGVVDDSQLPKDRFSAERLKGVDSTLKIQPAKLEDSAVYLCASSLEAFGFNTGELFFGEGSRLTVL.